This entry lists 19 T cell receptor beta chains sequenced from one sample in a study of T cell responses to AZD1222 COVID-19 vaccine. Measured with immunoSEQ multiplex PCR; TCRdb has only the in-frame clones, and not every one. The profile shows about 110,000 clones, around 90% of them singletons. Source: peripheral blood, taken on day 0 of AZD1222 vaccination. Source of these receptors: an adult in good health.

The chain joins TRBV28 to TRBJ2-5, with TRBD1 identical over 8 bases. V trimming: 10 bases; J trimming: 5 bases; junction bases outside the gene matches: 6. Germline V gene lookup returns CDR1 MDHEN and CDR2 SYDVKM. The CDR3 runs 12 residues. CDR3 sequence: CATQQGVETQYF. Written as DNA, the CDR3 is TGTGCCACCCAACAGGGGGTCGAGACCCAGTACTTC. Combining the CDR3 with reference TRBV28 and TRBJ2-5 gives the whole variable domain DVKVTQSSRYLVKRTGEKVFLECVQDMDHENMFWYRQDPGLGLRLIYFSYDVKMKEKGDIPEGYSVSREKKERFSLILESASTNQTSMYLCATQQGVETQYFGPGTRLLVL.

The chain links TRBV3-1 (or the pseudogene TRBV3-2) to TRBJ2-1; 14 bases are shared with TRBD2. Germline CDR1 and CDR2: LGHDT and YNNKEL (reference sequence). This CDR3 has 19 residues. With V trimmed by 0 bases and J by 8 bases, 12 bases remained unmatched. For the CDR3, the DNA is TGTGCCAGCAGCCAAGATCGAGGTCTCCGGGGACTAGCGGGAGATGAGCAGTTCTTC. It translates to CASSQDRGLRGLAGDEQFF.

V gene TRBV9 combines with J gene TRBJ2-1; D remains ambiguous. The CDR3 sequence is 14 residues long. Trimming shortened V by 0 bases and J by 4 bases, and 8 bases separated the two germline ends. Germline CDR1 is SGDLS and CDR2 is YYNGEE. The CDR3 DNA reads as TGTGCCAGCAGCGTAGGTCCGGCGTACAATGAGCAGTTCTTC. Encoded protein: CASSVGPAYNEQFF.

V gene TRBV19 combines with J gene TRBJ2-3, with D perhaps matching TRBD1 (5 bases). The germline CDR1 and CDR2 sequences are LNHDA and SQIVND (reference sequence). The CDR3 is made up of 13 amino acids. With 7 bases removed from V and 6 bases from J, the gap between germline ends came to 14 bases. For the CDR3, the DNA is TGTGCCAGTAAGGAAGGGGCCGCTGATACGCAGTATTTT. Encoded protein: CASKEGAADTQYF.

This clone was detected a few times. V gene TRBV10-3 combines with J gene TRBJ2-5; 7 bases agree with TRBD2. The V segment lost 4 bases and the J segment 4 bases; nucleotides outside the gene matches: 9. The germline V gene has CDR1 ENHRY and CDR2 SYGVKD. The CDR3 extends over 15 amino acids. The CDR3 sequence is CAISAGREQIETQYF. In DNA form, the CDR3 reads TGTGCCATCAGTGCGGGGCGGGAGCAGATAGAGACCCAGTACTTC.

This chain uses TRBV30 with TRBJ1-2; tentative D call: TRBD1 (6 bases). This CDR3 region has 13 residues. CDR1 is GTSNPN, CDR2 SVGIG, per germline (reference sequence). Deletions cut 1 base from V and 6 bases from J, with 12 bases between. CDR3 sequence (DNA): TGTGCCTGGAGTGAGGGGGGGTTCGATGGCTACACCTTC. It encodes CAWSEGGFDGYTF.

V and J are TRBV18 and TRBJ1-6, with TRBD1 identical over 9 bases. Germline CDR1 is KGHSH and CDR2 is LQKENI. This CDR3 has 15 residues. Trimming at V came to 5 bases and at J to 10 bases, leaving 9 bases not matched to a gene. Here the CDR3 reads CASSDTGTGYSPLHF. Written as DNA, the CDR3 is TGTGCCAGCTCAGACACCGGGACAGGGTACTCACCCCTCCACTTT.

The chain has TRBV11-3 and TRBJ1-1; TRBD1 aligns across 8 bases. V was pared by 1 base and J by 4 bases, with 8 bases of the junction left unmatched. This CDR3 region has 16 residues. Germline V gene sequence: CDR1 SGHNT, CDR2 YENEEA. The CDR3 is CASSLVPGGAGTEAFF. CDR3 in DNA: TGTGCCAGCAGCTTAGTCCCAGGGGGCGCGGGCACTGAAGCTTTCTTT.

The V gene is TRBV6-5, the J gene TRBJ1-2, with 8 bases aligning to TRBD1. Trimming took 6 bases from V and 4 from J; bases not matched to a gene: 10. CDR1 MNHEY and CDR2 SVGAGI come from the germline V gene. This CDR3 is 15 amino acids long. In DNA form, the CDR3 reads TGTGCCAGCAGGTTCCCGGGACAGGCGGGCTATGGCTACACCTTC. The encoded protein is CASRFPGQAGYGYTF.

V usage is TRBV12-3 or TRBV12-4 and J usage is TRBJ1-1; tentatively, D is TRBD1 (5 bases). The V end lost 10 bases, the J end lost 2 bases, and 14 bases lay between the germline ends. The CDR3 is made up of 13 amino acids. Written as DNA, the CDR3 is TGTGCCACCCTACAGGAGTCAAACACTGAAGCTTTCTTT. Amino acid sequence: CATLQESNTEAFF.

V and J are TRBV5-4 and TRBJ2-1; 9 bases map to TRBD1. Germline V CDR1 and CDR2: SGHNT, YYREEE (reference sequence). The CDR3 covers 15 residues. The ends lost 4 bases at V and 4 bases at J; junction bases unmatched: 6. CDR3 DNA: TGTGCCAGCAGCCCAGGACAGGGGTCGTACAATGAGCAGTTCTTC. Protein sequence: CASSPGQGSYNEQFF.

This clone was seen more than once but under ten times. The chain recombines TRBV7-2 with TRBJ2-5; D tentatively reads TRBD1 or TRBD2 (6 bases each). Germline loops: CDR1 SGHTA, CDR2 FQGNSA. This CDR3 has 14 residues. V lost 6 bases and J 7 bases, leaving 18 bases between the germline ends. The CDR3 sequence: CASRPTRGAGTQYF. The CDR3 DNA follows: TGTGCCAGCAGGCCAACTAGGGGGGCCGGGACCCAGTACTTC.

CDR3 residues: CASSPLGGSDNEQFF. CDR3 DNA: TGTGCCAGCAGCCCCCTCGGGGGGTCCGACAATGAGCAGTTCTTC. This chain joins TRBV9 and TRBJ2-1; TRBD2 matches at 7 bases. The CDR3 length is 15 residues. J lost 5 bases, V lost 4 bases, and 9 bases had no gene match. CDR1 is SGDLS and CDR2 is YYNGEE in the germline V gene.

The gene calls are TRBV7-2 and TRBJ1-5; 12 nucleotides line up with TRBD1. Germline V gives CDR1 SGHTA, CDR2 FQGNSA. The CDR3 has 16 residues. After removal of 3 bases from V and 5 bases from J, the junction contained 5 bases not matched to a gene. The CDR3 is CASSFGTGGDYQPQHF. The CDR3 bases are TGTGCCAGCAGCTTTGGGACAGGGGGCGATTATCAGCCCCAGCATTTT.

This rearrangement joins TRBV4-2 to TRBJ2-1; possible D gene TRBD2, 5 bases. The V end was cut by 4 bases, the J end by 1 base, with 8 bases between. In germline, CDR1 is LGHNA, CDR2 YNFKEQ. The CDR3 sequence is 14 residues long. The CDR3, as DNA: TGTGCCAGCAGCCCGAGCGGATCCTACAATGAGCAGTTCTTC. This codes for CASSPSGSYNEQFF.

This clone was recorded once. The chain carries TRBV25-1 and TRBJ1-4; D is undetermined. Germline assignment: CDR1 MGHDK and CDR2 SYGVNS. Between the trimmed V and J ends, which lost 3 bases and 3 bases, there was a span of 8 bases. The CDR3 runs to 14 residues. The CDR3, as DNA: TGTGCCAGCAGTGAGCATGCGGCTAATGAAAAACTGTTTTTT. Residues: CASSEHAANEKLFF.

This clone was seen just once. V and J are TRBV28 and TRBJ2-4, with 12 bases lining up with TRBD2. The CDR3 is made up of 15 amino acids. V gave up 5 bases and J gave up 8 bases; unmatched junction bases: 7. Germline V gene lookup returns CDR1 MDHEN and CDR2 SYDVKM. The CDR3 DNA reads TGTGCCAGCAGTCCCCTGACTAGCGGGAGACACATTCAGTACTTC. It yields the protein CASSPLTSGRHIQYF.

This sequence joins TRBV7-3 and TRBJ1-6; no definite D call. From germline, CDR1 is SGHTA and CDR2 FQGTGA. V dropped 4 bases and J dropped 7 bases, with 5 bases sitting between them. The CDR3 extends over 12 amino acids. In nucleotides, the CDR3 is TGTGCCAGCAGCTCCCTGAATTCACCCCTCCACTTT. It codes for CASSSLNSPLHF.

The rearrangement uses TRBV9 and TRBJ2-5, with 7 bases lining up with TRBD1. Trimming removed 0 bases from V and 2 bases from J; junction bases left unmatched: 4. CDR3 length equals 15 residues. Germline V gene lookup returns CDR1 SGDLS and CDR2 YYNGEE. CDR3 DNA: TGTGCCAGCAGCGTAGGGACGGGACAGCAAGAGACCCAGTACTTC. The encoded protein is CASSVGTGQQETQYF. The variable domain in full, completed from reference TRBV9 and TRBJ2-5, reads DSGVTQTPKHLITATGQRVTLRCSPRSGDLSVYWYQQSLDQGLQFLIQYYNGEERAKGNILERFSAQQFPDLHSELNLSSLELGDSALYFCASSVGTGQQETQYFGPGTRLLVL.